Reported below is one TCR beta chain. The antigen it binds to is not known. Nothing much larger sits one base from this clone, and base qualities are not available. The sample is drawn from a study of blood T cell repertoires in COVID-19 (dated by TCRdb to about 2020). About the study as a whole: Samples covering the acute and convalescent phases of COVID-19 were provided by collaborators in the United States, Italy and Spain. The material from the prospective study consisted of cDNA or gDNA derived from T cells, B-cell-depleted T cells, or PBMCs. Samples were obtained from the ongoing ImmuneRACE study (first 160 participants) and from roughly 1,300 subjects provided by 6 global collaborators. The sample metadata nearly always contained a de-identified subject ID, COVID-19 status, age in years and sex. The dataset comprised deeply sampled blood TCRbeta repertoires from subjects exposed to, actively infected with, or recovered from COVID-19. Where available, HLA class I and class II types were obtained from metadata supplied by the sample provider rather than from assay-based typing. The repertoires were released in a freely available public database intended as a resource for research on the immune response to SARS-CoV-2.

What the study reported, not specific to this receptor: How much clinical and demographic metadata was included differed by source and by participant, and the metadata was provided uncurated.

The germline ends are 18 bases apart after V is trimmed by 2 bases and J by 7 bases. CDR1 and CDR2 were assigned from the germline V gene as SGHDT and YYEEEE. The CDR3 holds 15 amino acids from the cysteine to the phenylalanine. Kept here is only the CDR3 DNA, which spans 45 bases and is read in frame from base 1. The collaborating institutions used their own protocols to collect whole blood in K2EDTA tubes. For TCRbeta analysis, collaborator samples were shipped as frozen whole blood, as isolated PBMCs, or as DNA extracted from either sample type. TCRbeta CDR3 regions were amplified from genomic DNA using the immunoSEQ Assay, a bias-controlled multiplex PCR. The authors' analysis ran thus. The number of nucleated cells in each sample was estimated by amplification of reference gene primers within the assay. Sequence reads were collapsed and filtered to measure the absolute abundance of every unique TCRbeta CDR3 rearrangement. For each sample, productive Simpson clonality was calculated as the square root of Simpson's diversity index over productive rearrangements. In its TCRdb copy, this immuneACCESS table keeps in-frame sequences only and misses some clones. Where compared with another copy, unresolved V genes explain less than half of these, and the others have no known cause. V, J and clone size are taken as reported in that table, and D and trimming were inferred from the DNA itself. The sample data list approximately 410,000 clones, and 80% to 90% of these were observed just once. The top ten clones comprise over 1.3% of the sample.

The sample comprised peripheral blood. The rearrangement combines TRBV5-6 with TRBJ1-2; no D gene is confidently identified. This receptor was obtained from a woman younger than 45 with active or convalescent COVID-19. The sequence in DNA is TGTGCCAGCAGCTTAGGGAGCTTGGGCAGTGCTGGCTACACCTTC. The translation is CASSLGSLGSAGYTF.